The rows below give T cell receptor beta chains drawn from one sample of a study of cytomegalovirus exposure and HLA in healthy donors. Generated by immunoSEQ multiplex PCR, the TCRdb table keeps only in-frame clones and is missing some. The sample has around 130,000 clones; roughly 70% are singletons. Material: PBMCs. The receptors originated from a middle-aged woman in good health and CMV-seropositive. Each CDR3 is given without its conserved first and last residue. Only part of the rows carry a size: once, few, many, or a class if the clone is expanded.

V gene	clone size	J gene	CDR3 protein
TRBV4-1	.	TRBJ2-6	ASSQTEKSSGANVLT
TRBV18	.	TRBJ1-2	ASSPLGQGARDYGYT
TRBV7-3	once	TRBJ2-3	ASSLSPGTSGTDTQY
TRBV5-1	.	TRBJ2-2	ASSLEGVGTGELF
TRBV10-1	.	TRBJ1-2	ASSVGPSGGGYT
TRBV5-1	.	TRBJ1-6	ASSLELAGISPLH
TRBV30	.	TRBJ1-1	AWRTSGGTEAF
TRBV5-1	few	TRBJ2-2	ASNPTGTVNTGELF
TRBV6-6	.	TRBJ2-1	ASSYGLAGGVDEQF
TRBV28	few	TRBJ1-2	ASSFNTGQAPY
TRBV7-6	.	TRBJ2-7	ASSKQRGFNEQY
TRBV18	.	TRBJ2-7	ASSTPGLAVGEQY
TRBV27	.	TRBJ2-7	ASSSGTVRSYEQY
TRBV18	.	TRBJ1-1	ASSPGLGGDTEAF
TRBV6-5	once	TRBJ1-2	ASSLGQLNYGYT
TRBV2	.	TRBJ2-6	ASIPNGLPGANVLT
TRBV5-6	.	TRBJ2-3	ASSLGGLSTDTQY
TRBV7-9	.	TRBJ1-4	ASSPSYLYGNEKLF